These 10 T cell receptor beta chains came from one sample sequenced in a study of shared T cell receptors in the human thymus. Clones were read by immunoSEQ multiplex PCR, and TCRdb kept only the in-frame ones, dropping some. The data hold just under 550,000 clones, with 70% to 80% observed a single time. This same sample was also part of a study on human thymus T cells.

Material: thymocytes. The receptors were sampled from a boy younger than two with a congenital heart defect.

This clone occurred a few times. The chain is built from TRBV19 and TRBJ1-2; a possible D gene is TRBD1 (6 bases). Germline CDR1 is LNHDA and CDR2 is SQIVND (reference sequence). CDR3 length: 13 residues. V was trimmed by 7 bases and J by 2 bases, leaving 11 bases between them. The CDR3 DNA reads TGTGCCAGTACCCTGACAGGAAACTATGGCTACACCTTC. It specifies CASTLTGNYGYTF.

J is TRBJ2-7 and V is TRBV14; TRBD2 matches at 16 bases. V trimming: 4 bases; J trimming: 3 bases; junction bases outside the gene matches: 9. Germline V gene data show CDR1 as SGHDN and CDR2 as FVKESK. The length of the CDR3 is 18 residues. CDR3 in DNA: TGTGCCAGCAGCCGACTTACCGGGACTAGCGGGAGGGACTACGAGCAGTACTTC. The encoded protein is CASSRLTGTSGRDYEQYF.

This chain uses TRBV19 with TRBJ1-4; D remains ambiguous. The CDR3 covers 12 residues. Per germline, CDR1 LNHDA and CDR2 SQIVND (reference sequence). The germline V and J ends were trimmed by 3 bases and 10 bases, with 9 bases remaining between them. CDR3 sequence: CASSMEGGKLFF. The CDR3 DNA reads as TGTGCCAGTAGTATGGAAGGCGGAAAACTGTTTTTT.

The table lists this clone with a few counts. The genes are TRBV12-5 and TRBJ1-1, with a possible D match to TRBD1 (6 bases). Deletions cut 4 bases from V and 7 bases from J, with 13 bases between. This CDR3 comprises 13 residues. Germline V gene data show CDR1 as LGHNT and CDR2 as FRNRAP. The CDR3: CASGSRPDSEAFF. As DNA, the CDR3 is TGTGCTAGTGGTTCCCGCCCGGACAGTGAAGCTTTCTTT.

This chain joins TRBV7-2 and TRBJ2-5; TRBD2 matches at 11 bases. CDR3 length: 15 residues. Germline V gives CDR1 SGHTA, CDR2 FQGNSA. With V trimmed by 5 bases and J by 5 bases, 7 bases remained unmatched. The CDR3 here is CASSTGTSGGETQYF. DNA for the CDR3: TGTGCCAGCAGCACCGGGACTAGCGGAGGGGAGACCCAGTACTTC.

V usage is TRBV10-3 and J usage is TRBJ1-1; D is uncertain. The germline V gene encodes CDR1 ENHRY and CDR2 SYGVKD. The V end lost 2 bases, the J end lost 2 bases, and 9 bases lay between the germline ends. The CDR3 has 14 residues. The DNA of the CDR3 is TGTGCCATCAGTGAGCACAGCCATAACACTGAAGCTTTCTTT. This gives the protein CAISEHSHNTEAFF.

The rearrangement uses TRBV6-7 and TRBJ1-2; perhaps TRBD1 as D (5 bases). TRBV6-7 has ORF status, its function being uncertain. Trimming cost V 6 bases and J 5 bases, with 16 bases left between them. CDR3 length equals 14 residues. The CDR3 loop is CASRGGIHVYGYTF. CDR3 in DNA: TGTGCCAGCAGGGGGGGGATCCACGTTTATGGCTACACCTTC.

This chain's CDR3 is CASSSAETTDTQYF. The CDR3 nucleotides are TGTGCCAGCTCTAGCGCCGAAACCACAGATACGCAGTATTTT. The chain carries TRBV2 and TRBJ2-3; TRBD2 is a possible D gene (6 bases). Germline-derived CDR1 and CDR2 are SNHLY and FYNNEI. The CDR3 has 14 residues. The V end lost 8 bases, the J end lost 2 bases, and 14 bases lay between the germline ends.

This sequence joins TRBV5-8 and TRBJ1-2, with TRBD1 matching 8 bases. The CDR3 is 12 amino acids. Germline V gives CDR1 SGHTS, CDR2 YDEGEE. V gave up 8 bases and J gave up 6 bases; unmatched junction bases: 6. CDR3 nucleotide sequence: TGTGCCAGTAGCGACAGGGGTCATGGCTACACCTTC. Protein: CASSDRGHGYTF.

This clone turned up a few times. The chain links TRBV4-1 to TRBJ2-7; 8 bases fit TRBD2. Germline V gene data show CDR1 as MGHRA and CDR2 as YSYEKL. V dropped 0 bases and J dropped 6; count of bases not matched to a gene: 13. The CDR3 runs to 17 residues. CDR3 region: CASSQDLESGSPLEQYF. CDR3 sequence (DNA): TGCGCCAGCAGCCAAGATTTGGAGAGCGGGAGTCCCCTCGAGCAGTACTTC.